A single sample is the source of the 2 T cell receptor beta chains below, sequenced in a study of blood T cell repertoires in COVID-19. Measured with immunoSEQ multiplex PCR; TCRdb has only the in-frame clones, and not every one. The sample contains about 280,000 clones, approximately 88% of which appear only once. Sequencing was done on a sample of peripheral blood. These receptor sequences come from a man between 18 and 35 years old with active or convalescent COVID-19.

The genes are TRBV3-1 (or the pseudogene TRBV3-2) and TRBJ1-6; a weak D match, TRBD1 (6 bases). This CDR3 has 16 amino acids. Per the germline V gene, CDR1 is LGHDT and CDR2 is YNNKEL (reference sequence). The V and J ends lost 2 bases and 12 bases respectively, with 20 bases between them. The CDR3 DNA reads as TGTGCCAGCAGCCAATTCGGGGGGGGCCCTCTGGGACCCCTCCACTTT. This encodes CASSQFGGGPLGPLHF.

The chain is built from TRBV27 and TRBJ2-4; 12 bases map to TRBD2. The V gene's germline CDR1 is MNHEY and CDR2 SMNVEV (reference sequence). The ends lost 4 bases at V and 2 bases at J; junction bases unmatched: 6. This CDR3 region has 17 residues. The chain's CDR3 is CASSSRLAGAPKNIQYF. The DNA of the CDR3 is TGTGCCAGCAGTTCCCGACTAGCGGGGGCCCCCAAAAACATTCAGTACTTC.